This TCR beta chain was obtained from a study of HIV-infected patients and healthy controls. Reverse transcription used roughly 480 ng RNA and constant-region primers for alpha and beta. Alpha and beta chain libraries were made separately by chain-specific third strand synthesis with multiplexing indices. Each CDR3 protein is one row after TCRdb ran MiXCR on the 5' RACE reads. The top ten clones hold 3.5% to 4.5% of a sample with approximately 9,800 distinct CDR3 sequences, 7% to 9% of them seen once. No cell fractionation was done, so the repertoire covers all unsorted peripheral blood T cells. CDR3 length: 13 amino acids. Trimming shortened V by 5 bases and J by 4 bases, and 11 bases separated the two germline ends. In germline, CDR1 is SEHNR, CDR2 FQNEAQ (reference sequence). By share of the sample, this clonotype is medium-sized.

The receptor was isolated from an adult in good health. The rearrangement joins TRBV7-9 to TRBJ1-1; weak D call: TRBD1 (6 bases). Sample: blood. CDR3 sequence (DNA): TGTGCCAGCAGCGCAGGGGCGGTCACTGAAGCTTTCTTT. Its translation is CASSAGAVTEAFF.